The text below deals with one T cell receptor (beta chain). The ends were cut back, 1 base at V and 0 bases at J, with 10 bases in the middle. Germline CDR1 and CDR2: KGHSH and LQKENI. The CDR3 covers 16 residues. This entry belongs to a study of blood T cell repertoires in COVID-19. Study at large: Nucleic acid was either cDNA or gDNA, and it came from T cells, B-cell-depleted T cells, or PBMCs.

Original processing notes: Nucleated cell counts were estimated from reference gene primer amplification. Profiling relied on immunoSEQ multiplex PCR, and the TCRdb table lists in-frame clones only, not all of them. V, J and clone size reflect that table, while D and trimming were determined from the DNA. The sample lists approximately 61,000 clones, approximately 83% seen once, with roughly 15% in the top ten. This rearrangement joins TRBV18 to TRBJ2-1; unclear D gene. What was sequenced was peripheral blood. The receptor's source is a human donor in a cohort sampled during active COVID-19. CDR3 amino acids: CASSPLWQSSYNEQFF. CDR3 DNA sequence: TGTGCCAGCTCACCACTTTGGCAAAGCTCCTACAATGAGCAGTTCTTC.